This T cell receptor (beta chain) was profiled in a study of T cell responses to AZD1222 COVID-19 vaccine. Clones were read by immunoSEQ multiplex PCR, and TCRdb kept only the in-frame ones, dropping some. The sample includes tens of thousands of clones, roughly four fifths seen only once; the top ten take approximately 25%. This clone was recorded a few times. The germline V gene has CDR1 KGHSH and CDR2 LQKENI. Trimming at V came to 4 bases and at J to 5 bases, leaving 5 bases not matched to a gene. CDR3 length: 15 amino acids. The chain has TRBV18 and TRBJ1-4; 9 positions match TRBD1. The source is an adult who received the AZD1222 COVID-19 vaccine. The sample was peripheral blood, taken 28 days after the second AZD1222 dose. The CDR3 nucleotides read TGTGCCAGCTCACTCGGGACAGGGCAAAATGAAAAACTGTTTTTT. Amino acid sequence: CASSLGTGQNEKLFF.